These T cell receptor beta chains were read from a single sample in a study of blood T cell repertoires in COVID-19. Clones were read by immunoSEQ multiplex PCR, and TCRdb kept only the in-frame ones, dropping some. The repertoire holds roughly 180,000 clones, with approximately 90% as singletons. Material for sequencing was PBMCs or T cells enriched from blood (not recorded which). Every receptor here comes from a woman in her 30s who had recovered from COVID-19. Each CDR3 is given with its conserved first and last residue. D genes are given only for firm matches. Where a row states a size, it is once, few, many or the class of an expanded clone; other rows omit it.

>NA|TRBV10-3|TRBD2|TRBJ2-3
TGTGCCATCAGTGATGGGACTAGCGGAGGGGCAGATACGCAGTATTTT
CAISDGTSGGADTQYF
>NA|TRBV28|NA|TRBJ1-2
TGTGCCAGCAGTTTATTCCTGACGGGGAACTATGGCTACACCTTC
CASSLFLTGNYGYTF
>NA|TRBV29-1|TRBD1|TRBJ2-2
TGCAGCGTTTACGGGACAGGGGGAAACACCGGGGAGCTGTTTTTT
CSVYGTGGNTGELFF
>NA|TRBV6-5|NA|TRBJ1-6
TGTGCCAGCAGTTACGACGGGTCAAATTCACCCCTCCACTTT
CASSYDGSNSPLHF
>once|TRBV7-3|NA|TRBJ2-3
TGTGCCAGCAGCCTAGACAGTAGCACAGATACGCAGTATTTT
CASSLDSSTDTQYF
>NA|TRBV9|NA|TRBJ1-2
TGTGCCAGCAGCGTAGGGACAAACTATGGCTACACCTTC
CASSVGTNYGYTF
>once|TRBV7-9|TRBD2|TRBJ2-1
TGTGCCAGCAGCCCAGCGGGAGGCCGATACAATGAGCAGTTCTTC
CASSPAGGRYNEQFF
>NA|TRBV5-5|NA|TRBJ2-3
TGTGCCAGCAGCTTGCGGGGTCCGAGCACAGATACGCAGTATTTT
CASSLRGPSTDTQYF
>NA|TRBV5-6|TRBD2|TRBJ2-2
TGTGCCAGCAGCTCGCAAGTGGGACTAGCTTCCGGGGAGCTGTTTTTT
CASSSQVGLASGELFF
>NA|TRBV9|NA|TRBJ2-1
TGTGCCAGCAGCGCTCATTCCAGGGGATCCTACAATGAGCAGTTCTTC
CASSAHSRGSYNEQFF
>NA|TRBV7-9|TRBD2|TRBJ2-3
TGTGCCGGGGGGGATTACACAGATACGCAGTATTTT
CAGGDYTDTQYF
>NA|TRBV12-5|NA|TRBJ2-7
TGTGCTAGTGGTTTGGGACAGTCCTACGAGCAGTACTTC
CASGLGQSYEQYF
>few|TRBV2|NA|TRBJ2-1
TGTGCCAGCAAAAATAGAGAATACAATGAGCAGTTCTTC
CASKNREYNEQFF
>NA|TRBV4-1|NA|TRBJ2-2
TGCGCCAGCAGCCAAGATAGTCTGGGGCTATGGGGCGGGGAGCTGTTTTTT
CASSQDSLGLWGGELFF
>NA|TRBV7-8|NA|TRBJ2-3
TGTGCCAGCAGCTTAGGCAGGGGACCAGATACGCAGTATTTT
CASSLGRGPDTQYF
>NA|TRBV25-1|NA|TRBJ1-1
TGTGCCAGCAGTGACCGGAGCACTGAAGCTTTCTTT
CASSDRSTEAFF
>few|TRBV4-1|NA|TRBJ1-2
TGCGCCAGCAGCCAAGAGCAGGAAGCTTATGGCTACACCTTC
CASSQEQEAYGYTF
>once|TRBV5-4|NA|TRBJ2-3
TGTGCCAGCAGCTTATCCAGCGGGAGCACAGATACGCAGTATTTT
CASSLSSGSTDTQYF
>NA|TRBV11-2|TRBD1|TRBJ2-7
TGTGCCAGCAGCCCGGGACAGGGCTTCTACGAGCAGTACTTC
CASSPGQGFYEQYF
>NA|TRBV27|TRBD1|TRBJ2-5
TGTGCCAGCAGTTCCTCCCACCACAGGGGAGAGACCCAGTACTTC
CASSSSHHRGETQYF
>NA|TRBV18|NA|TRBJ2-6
TGTGCCAGCTCACCACGGGGGGGCGCACCCGGGGCCAACGTCCTGACTTTC
CASSPRGGAPGANVLTF
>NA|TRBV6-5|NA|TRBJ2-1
TGTGCCAGCGCCGCAGGCAGCTCCTACAATGAGCAGTTCTTC
CASAAGSSYNEQFF
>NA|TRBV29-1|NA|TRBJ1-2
TGCAGCGTTGACATTGCGGACTATGGCTACACCTTC
CSVDIADYGYTF
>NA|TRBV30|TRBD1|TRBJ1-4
TGTGCCGGATCTACAGGGGCAATTAATGAAAAACTGTTTTTT
CAGSTGAINEKLFF
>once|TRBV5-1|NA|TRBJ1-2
TGCGCCAGCAGCTTGGTACCACAGAACTATGGCTACACCTTC
CASSLVPQNYGYTF
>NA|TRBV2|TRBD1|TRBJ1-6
TGTGCCAGCGGGACAGAGAATAATTCACCCCTCCACTTT
CASGTENNSPLHF
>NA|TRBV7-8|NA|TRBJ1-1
TGTGCCAGCAGCTCTAAATTGAACACTGAAGCTTTCTTT
CASSSKLNTEAFF
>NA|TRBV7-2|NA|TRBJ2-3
TGTGCCAGCAGCCCGGCAGGGAGCACAGATACGCAGTATTTT
CASSPAGSTDTQYF
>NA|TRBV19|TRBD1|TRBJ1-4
TGTGCCAGTGGACAGGGGAGTAATGAAAAACTGTTTTTT
CASGQGSNEKLFF
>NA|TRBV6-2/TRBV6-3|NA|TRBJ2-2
TGTGCCAGCAGTACACCTTATCCCGGGGAGCTGTTTTTT
CASSTPYPGELFF
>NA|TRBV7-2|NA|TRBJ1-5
TGTGCCAGCAGCCCGCGCGGGAATCAGCCCCAGCATTTT
CASSPRGNQPQHF
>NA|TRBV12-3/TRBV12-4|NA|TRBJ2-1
TGTGCCAGCACCGCCTACAATGAGCAGTTCTTC
CASTAYNEQFF
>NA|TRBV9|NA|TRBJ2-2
TGTGCCGGACAGACAGATCTTTCTGGGGAGCTGTTTTTT
CAGQTDLSGELFF
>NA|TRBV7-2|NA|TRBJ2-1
TGTGCCAGCAGCTTAATGGGGCCCGGAGACAATGAGCAGTTCTTC
CASSLMGPGDNEQFF
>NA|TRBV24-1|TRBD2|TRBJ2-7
TGTGCCACCAGCACCTCGGCGGGAGACGGGAACGAGCAGTACTTC
CATSTSAGDGNEQYF
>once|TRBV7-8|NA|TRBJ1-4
TGTGCCAGCAGCTTAGGAGGTGTCAGGGTTAATGAAAAACTGTTTTTT
CASSLGGVRVNEKLFF
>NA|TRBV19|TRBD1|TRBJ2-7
TGTGCCAGTGACCCCCTTTCAGACAGGGGAAACGAGCAGTACTTC
CASDPLSDRGNEQYF
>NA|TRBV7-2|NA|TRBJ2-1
TGTGCCAGCAGCTTAGAGCCCTCTGAGAAACGGCAGTTCTTC
CASSLEPSEKRQFF
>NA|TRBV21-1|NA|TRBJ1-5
TGTGCCAGCAGCGATCCGGGACAGCCTAGCCTTTATAGCAATCAGCCCCAGCATTTT
CASSDPGQPSLYSNQPQHF
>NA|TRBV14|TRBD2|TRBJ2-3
TGTGCCAGCAGCCCCGGGACTAGATCGGCGCAGTATTTT
CASSPGTRSAQYF
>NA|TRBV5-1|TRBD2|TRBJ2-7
TGCGCCAGCAGCCAGCTAGCGGGTAACTACGAGCAGTACTTC
CASSQLAGNYEQYF
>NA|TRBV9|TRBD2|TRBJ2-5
TGTGCCAGCAGCGCCGACGGTAGCGGGGGACCCCAAGAGACCCAGTACTTC
CASSADGSGGPQETQYF
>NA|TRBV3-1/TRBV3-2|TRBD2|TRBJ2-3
TGTGCCAGCAGCCCGAACCCGGGACTAGGGGATACGCAGTATTTT
CASSPNPGLGDTQYF
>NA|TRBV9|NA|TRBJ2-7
TGTGCCAGCAGCCAGGGACTTACCTACGAGCAGTACTTC
CASSQGLTYEQYF
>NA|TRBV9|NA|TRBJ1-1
TGTGCCAGCAGCCCTACTACGAACACTGAAGCTTTCTTT
CASSPTTNTEAFF
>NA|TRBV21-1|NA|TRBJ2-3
TGTGCCAGCAGCGGGAAAGACAGGGGAAGCGCAGATACGCAGTATTTT
CASSGKDRGSADTQYF